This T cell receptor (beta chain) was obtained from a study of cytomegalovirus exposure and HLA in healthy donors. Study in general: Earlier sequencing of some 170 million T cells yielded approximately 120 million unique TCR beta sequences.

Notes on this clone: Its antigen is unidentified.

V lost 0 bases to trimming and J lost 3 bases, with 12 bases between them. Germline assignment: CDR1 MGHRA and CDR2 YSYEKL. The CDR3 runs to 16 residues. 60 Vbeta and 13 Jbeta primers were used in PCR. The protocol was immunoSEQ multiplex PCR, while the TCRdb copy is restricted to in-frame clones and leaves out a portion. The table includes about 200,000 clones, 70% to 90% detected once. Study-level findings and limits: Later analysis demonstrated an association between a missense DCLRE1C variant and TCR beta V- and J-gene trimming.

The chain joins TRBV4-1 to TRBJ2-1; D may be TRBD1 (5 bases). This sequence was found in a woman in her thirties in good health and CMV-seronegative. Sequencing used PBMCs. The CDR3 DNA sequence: TGCGCCAGCAGCCAAGAGGGTCGACAGTTCTACAATGAGCAGTTCTTC. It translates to CASSQEGRQFYNEQFF.